Included here is one T cell receptor beta chain sequence, with context. These data are taken from a study of T cell responses to AZD1222 COVID-19 vaccine. TCRdb keeps only in-frame clones here, not all; method: immunoSEQ multiplex PCR. This sample yields 110,000 or so clones, of which about 89% are seen a single time; approximately 6.5% belongs to the top ten. The CDR3 spans 13 residues. Germline CDR1 SGHNT, CDR2 YENEEA. V gave up 5 bases and J gave up 3 bases; unmatched junction bases: 4. The gene calls are TRBV11-3 and TRBJ2-7; 7 bases fit TRBD1. The sample in question was peripheral blood, obtained 28 days after the second AZD1222 dose. The receptor's source is an adult who received the AZD1222 COVID-19 vaccine. The CDR3 reads CASSRRDSYEQYF. As DNA, the CDR3 is TGTGCCAGCAGCCGACGGGACAGCTACGAGCAGTACTTC.